The clone carrying this T cell receptor beta chain was seen ten or more times. Amplification yielded TCR beta CDR3 regions, with RNA transcripts as the source. Initially, a first-round RT-PCR of the TCR CDR3 employed the HTBI primer set. TCRdb re-called the multiplex PCR reads through MiXCR, storing one row per CDR3 protein. The sample has 500,000 to 600,000 distinct CDR3 sequences, about half seen once. V lost 2 bases to trimming and J lost 2 bases, with 10 bases between them. The CDR3 spans 14 residues. The germline V gene encodes CDR1 SGHTA and CDR2 FQGNSA. These data originate in a study of T cells in Graves' hyperthyroidism and ophthalmopathy.

The sequencing sample was made of peripheral blood or thyroid tissue (not recorded which). The origin of this receptor is a woman between 18 and 30 years old with Graves' hyperthyroidism. V usage is TRBV7-2 and J usage is TRBJ2-7; D is ambiguous. DNA of the CDR3: TGTGCCAGCAGCTTAATTTTCAGGCCCTACGAGCAGTACTTC. Protein: CASSLIFRPYEQYF.